A single sample is the source of the 9 T cell receptor beta chains below, sequenced in a study of CD8 T cells in ankylosing spondylitis (dated by TCRdb to about 2017). The library was generated by 5' RACE. These reads were obtained on an Illumina HiSeq 2500. TCRdb ran its own pipeline on the public reads, namely fastp trimming at Q25 and MiXCR clone calling, and kept in-frame beta chains. Each entry is one CDR3 protein sequence, shown with its most common DNA and genes. In all, the sample holds about 400,000 distinct CDR3 sequences, and more than 20% of those were seen once. 16% of the sample is held by the ten biggest clonotypes. These receptors lack a known antigen. What the work shows at the level of the full study, not this receptor alone: A TCR beta motif made up of eight or nine highly homologous amino acid variants appeared to be characteristic of blood from ankylosing spondylitis patients.

Sequencing was carried out using blood, either unsorted or a sorted T cell fraction (not recorded which). Every receptor here comes from a male donor with ankylosing spondylitis.

The sample holds many counts of this clonotype. V and J are TRBV7-2 and TRBJ2-7, with D tentatively TRBD2 (6 bases). This CDR3 region has 15 residues. Trimming removed 1 base at V and 3 bases at J, with 13 bases between. CDR1 is SGHTA, CDR2 FQGNSA, per germline. The CDR3 coding sequence is TGTGCCAGCAGCTTAGTCGGAGGGTTAAACTACGAGCAGTACTTC. This encodes CASSLVGGLNYEQYF.

In its sample, this clonotype was seen many times. The chain uses TRBV12-3 or TRBV12-4 and TRBJ1-6; no firm D call. Deletions cut 1 base from V and 9 bases from J, with 13 bases between. This CDR3 contains 15 residues. CDR3 in amino acids: CASSLGGLGISPLHF. CDR3 DNA: TGTGCCAGCAGTTTAGGCGGTTTGGGCATTTCACCCCTCCACTTT.

This chain uses TRBV11-1 with TRBJ2-4, with 14 bases aligning to TRBD2. There are 19 residues in the CDR3. Germline-derived CDR1 and CDR2 are SGHAT and FQDESV (reference sequence). The V gene end was trimmed by 5 bases and the J gene end by 0 bases; junction bases not matched to a gene: 9. CDR3 in DNA: TGTGCCAGCAGCCCCGGGACTAGCGGGAGAGCTTTAGCCAAAAACATTCAGTACTTC. It codes for CASSPGTSGRALAKNIQYF.

This clonotype came up many times. The CDR3 sequence is CASSFAGANTGELFF. Written as DNA, the CDR3 is TGTGCCAGCAGTTTTGCAGGGGCGAACACCGGGGAGCTGTTTTTT. The rearrangement joins TRBV12-3 or TRBV12-4 to TRBJ2-2; D may be TRBD1 (6 bases). Trimming took off 3 bases at V and 0 bases at J, with 8 bases between the two ends. CDR3 length: 15 residues.

As regards this clonotype: The junction departs from germline at one end; a sequencing error may be responsible. The V call is TRBV25-1, the J call TRBJ2-5; unclear D gene. Germline lookup yields CDR1 MGHDK and CDR2 SYGVNS. The CDR3 runs to 12 residues. The CDR3 sequence is CVSRPAGETQYF. The CDR3 DNA follows: TGTGTCAGCAGACCCGCCGGAGAGACCCAGTACTTC.

The chain is built from TRBV10-3 and TRBJ2-3; 7 nucleotides align to TRBD2. The V and J ends lost 8 bases and 5 bases, in that order; junction bases with no gene match: 10. Looked up from germline, CDR1 is ENHRY and CDR2 is SYGVKD. The CDR3 is made up of 14 amino acids. The chain's CDR3 is CAIEGGDRGDTQYF. CDR3 bases: TGTGCCATCGAGGGAGGGGACCGCGGAGATACGCAGTATTTT.

V gene TRBV3-1 combines with J gene TRBJ2-3; D might be TRBD2 (6 bases). Germline loops: CDR1 LGHDT, CDR2 YNNKEL (reference sequence). The CDR3 is 16 residues long. The V gene lost 0 bases and the J gene lost 1 base, with 11 bases spanning the gap. The CDR3 sequence: CASSQEAGRGTDTQYF. CDR3 nucleotide sequence: TGTGCCAGCAGCCAAGAAGCCGGGAGAGGCACAGATACGCAGTATTTT.

The genes are TRBV5-1 and TRBJ2-1, with 10 bases aligning to TRBD2. V lost 0 bases and J lost 6; bases outside the gene matches: 6. From germline, CDR1 is SGHRS and CDR2 YFSETQ. This CDR3 has 16 residues. The CDR3 here is CASSLGASGRGNEQFF. The CDR3 DNA sequence: TGCGCCAGCAGCTTGGGGGCCAGCGGGAGGGGCAATGAGCAGTTCTTC.

Ten or more counts support this clonotype. The CDR3 sequence: CSVEPQGDGEETQYF. The CDR3 DNA reads as TGCAGCGTTGAACCTCAGGGGGACGGCGAAGAGACCCAGTACTTC. This rearrangement joins TRBV29-1 to TRBJ2-5, with 7 bases lining up with TRBD1. The CDR3 spans 15 residues. Germline-derived CDR1 and CDR2 are SQVTM and ANQGSEA. J gave up 3 bases and V 2 bases, and 9 bases lay outside the gene matches.